Listed here are 5 T cell receptor beta chains from one sample, sequenced in a study of T cell responses to AZD1222 COVID-19 vaccine. Sequenced by immunoSEQ multiplex PCR; TCRdb stores in-frame clones only, minus some. This sample has around 100,000 clones, with around nine tenths found just once. Sequenced here: peripheral blood, sampled on day 0 of AZD1222 vaccination. These receptors were taken from an adult in good health.

V is TRBV10-2 and J is TRBJ2-7; TRBD1 matches at 9 bases. CDR3 size: 14 residues. V shed 6 bases and J 2 bases; nucleotides not matched to a gene: 5. The germline CDR1 and CDR2 sequences are WSHSY and SAAADI. The CDR3 protein is CASREGTGTYEQYF. DNA of the CDR3: TGCGCCAGCAGGGAGGGGACAGGGACCTACGAGCAGTACTTC.

V usage is TRBV12-5 and J usage is TRBJ2-1, with a possible D match to TRBD1 (5 bases). The CDR3 spans 15 residues. V lost 1 base to trimming and J lost 7 bases, with 14 bases between them. Germline V gene sequence: CDR1 LGHNT, CDR2 FRNRAP. The CDR3 here is CASGLGQSPLNEQFF. DNA for the CDR3: TGTGCTAGTGGTTTGGGACAGTCCCCCCTAAATGAGCAGTTCTTC.

The CDR3: CASTNAGTGYNEQFF. The CDR3 coding sequence is TGTGCCAGCACCAACGCCGGGACAGGATACAATGAGCAGTTCTTC. This chain connects TRBV28 to TRBJ2-1; the match to TRBD1 covers 8 bases. This CDR3 is 15 amino acids long. CDR1 is MDHEN and CDR2 is SYDVKM in the germline V gene. J was trimmed by 4 bases and V by 7 bases; bases with no gene match: 9. Full variable domain (missing parts from reference TRBV28 and TRBJ2-1): DVKVTQSSRYLVKRTGEKVFLECVQDMDHENMFWYRQDPGLGLRLIYFSYDVKMKEKGDIPEGYSVSREKKERFSLILESASTNQTSMYLCASTNAGTGYNEQFFGPGTRLTVL.

The chain is built from TRBV29-1 and TRBJ2-7; TRBD2 agrees at 12 bases. Germline V gene sequence: CDR1 SQVTM, CDR2 ANQGSEA. V lost 8 bases, J lost 3 bases, and 5 bases stayed unmatched. The CDR3 runs 13 residues. The chain's CDR3 is CSFQTSGSYEQYF. The CDR3, as DNA: TGCAGCTTCCAGACTAGCGGGAGCTACGAGCAGTACTTC.

The chain recombines TRBV28 with TRBJ2-3; 7 nucleotides line up with TRBD2. This CDR3 comprises 15 residues. Germline CDR1 MDHEN, CDR2 SYDVKM. The J segment lost 4 bases and the V segment lost 5 bases, leaving 9 bases of the junction unmatched. CDR3 in DNA: TGTGCCAGCAGTCTCGCGGGAGAGGGAGCAGATACGCAGTATTTT. Translated, it gives CASSLAGEGADTQYF.